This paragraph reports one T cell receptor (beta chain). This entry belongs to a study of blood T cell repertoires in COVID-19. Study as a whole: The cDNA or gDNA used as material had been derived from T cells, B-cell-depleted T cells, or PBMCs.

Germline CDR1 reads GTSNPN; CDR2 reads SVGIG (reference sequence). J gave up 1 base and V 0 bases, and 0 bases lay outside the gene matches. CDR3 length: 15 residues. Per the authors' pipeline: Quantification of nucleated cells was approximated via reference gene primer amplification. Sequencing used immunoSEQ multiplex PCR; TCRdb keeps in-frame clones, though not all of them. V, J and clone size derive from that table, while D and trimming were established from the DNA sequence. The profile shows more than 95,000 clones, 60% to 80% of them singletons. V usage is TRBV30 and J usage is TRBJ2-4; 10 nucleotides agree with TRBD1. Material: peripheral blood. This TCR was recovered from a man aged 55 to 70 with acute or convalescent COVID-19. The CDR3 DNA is TGTGCCTGGAGTGTGGGACAGGGGGCCAAAAACATTCAGTACTTC. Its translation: CAWSVGQGAKNIQYF. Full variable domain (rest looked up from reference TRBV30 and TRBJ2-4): SQTIHQWPATLVQPVGSPLSLECTVEGTSNPNLYWYRQAAGRGLQLLFYSVGIGQISSEVPQNLSASRPQDRQFILSSKKLLLSDSGFYLCAWSVGQGAKNIQYFGAGTRLSVL.